The 23 T cell receptor beta chains given below trace back to one sample, sequenced in a study of T cell clonality in common variable immunodeficiency. This table comes from immunoSEQ multiplex PCR, and its TCRdb copy is limited to in-frame clones, with some not included. The sample contains 50,000 to 55,000 clones, none of them singletons. What was sequenced was peripheral blood mononuclear cells. The receptors were gathered from a person aged 18-70 years in good health.

This clone has ten or more counts. The read finishes 3 residues shy of the CDR3 end, and the germline J gene is used to complete it. The genes are TRBV20-1 and TRBJ2-1; a weak D match, TRBD1 (7 bases). V was clipped by 2 bases and J by 7 bases, with 15 bases between them. In germline, CDR1 is DFQATT, CDR2 SNEGSKA (reference sequence). This CDR3 comprises 14 residues. CDR3 protein: CSARIPAGGNEQFF. The CDR3 DNA, read in part, is TGCAGTGCTAGAATACCGGCAGGGGGGAATGAG.

This clone was counted many times. The read finishes 3 residues shy of the CDR3 end, and the germline J gene is used to complete it. This rearrangement joins TRBV5-1 to TRBJ2-7; 9 nucleotides agree with TRBD2. This CDR3 has 15 amino acids. V gave up 1 base and J gave up 5 bases; unmatched junction bases: 7. Looked up from germline, CDR1 is SGHRS and CDR2 is YFSETQ. The CDR3 bases that were read are TGCGCCAGCAGCTTGCAAGCGGGAGGATCGAACGAG. Translated, it gives CASSLQAGGSNE. The entire CDR3 protein is CASSLQAGGSNEQYF.

Many counts were recorded for this clone. Sequencing ends 3 residues short of the CDR3 end; the germline J gene provides the rest. The rearrangement uses TRBV6-8 and TRBJ1-1; D not resolved. Trimming pared 8 bases from V and 4 bases from J, leaving 11 bases between. This CDR3 comprises 12 residues. The germline CDR1 and CDR2 sequences are MNHGY and SAAAGT. CDR3 region: CASPVRATEAFF. The DNA read from the CDR3 is TGTGCCAGCCCGGTTAGGGCCACTGAA.

This clone was recorded many times. Read coverage stops 3 residues before the CDR3 terminus; the germline J gene supplies the remainder. The chain links TRBV7-9 to TRBJ2-2; TRBD1 might be the D (6 bases). Trimming shortened V by 5 bases and J by 1 base, and 8 bases separated the two germline ends. Germline values: CDR1 SEHNR, CDR2 FQNEAQ (reference sequence). CDR3 size: 14 residues. The CDR3 protein is CASSMDRNTGELFF. The sequenced CDR3 bases are TGTGCCAGCAGCATGGACAGGAACACCGGGGAG.

Note on this clone: The read falls 3 residues short of the CDR3 end, and the missing part is taken from the germline J gene. The chain recombines TRBV7-9 with TRBJ2-2, with D possibly matching TRBD1 (6 bases). CDR3 length equals 14 residues. CDR1 SEHNR and CDR2 FQNEAQ come from the germline V gene (reference sequence). CDR3 DNA (partial): TGTGCCACAAGGGGGAGCTCCTATAATTCACCG. This gives the protein CATRGSSYNSP. The whole CDR3 is CATRGSSYNSPLFF.

This clone was picked up a small number of times. The CDR3 end falls 3 residues outside the read, so it is completed with the germline J gene. The chain joins TRBV19 to TRBJ2-7; D is perhaps TRBD1 (6 bases). Germline lookup yields CDR1 LNHDA and CDR2 SQIVND (reference sequence). Trimming stripped 3 bases from V and 0 bases from J, with 6 bases between. The CDR3 loop spans 13 amino acids. The CDR3 loop is CASSMGHSYEQYF. The DNA read from the CDR3 is TGTGCCAGTAGTATGGGACACTCCTACGAG. Based on the CDR3 plus reference TRBV19 and TRBJ2-7, the full variable domain is DGGITQSPKYLFRKEGQNVTLSCEQNLNHDAMYWYRQDPGQGLRLIYYSQIVNDFQKGDIAEGYSVSREKKESFPLTVTSAQKNPTAFYLCASSMGHSYEQYFGPGTRLTVT.

At least ten counts were recorded for this clone. Read coverage stops 3 residues before the CDR3 terminus; the germline J gene supplies the remainder. This chain uses TRBV20-1 with TRBJ2-4; possibly TRBD2 for D (5 bases). Germline V gives CDR1 DFQATT, CDR2 SNEGSKA (reference sequence). Trimming cost V 2 bases and J 4 bases, with 9 bases left between them. This CDR3 comprises 13 residues. The part of the CDR3 DNA that was read is TGCAGTGCTAGACTAGCCGTTAAAAACATT. Protein product: CSARLAVKNI. The full CDR3 reads CSARLAVKNIQYF.

This clone was recorded at least ten times. A junction boundary mismatches the germline segment, possibly from a read error. The read falls 3 residues short of the CDR3 end, and the missing part is taken from the germline J gene. The chain carries TRBV7-7 and TRBJ2-3, with 12 nucleotides matching TRBD2. Germline CDR1 reads SSHAT; CDR2 reads FNYEAQ (reference sequence). CDR3 length: 15 amino acids. The CDR3 loop is CASSPTSGGKDTQYF. The part of the CDR3 DNA that was read is TGTGCTAGCAGCCCAACTAGCGGGGGGAAAGATACG.

This clone was detected ten times or more. The CDR3 end is not reached by the read, which stops 3 residues before it; the germline J gene fills it in. This chain links TRBV2 with TRBJ2-1; 11 bases align to TRBD2. CDR1 is SNHLY and CDR2 is FYNNEI in the germline V gene. V shed 5 bases, J shed 6 bases, and the junction held 6 bases outside the gene matches. CDR3 length: 15 amino acids. The DNA read from the CDR3 is TGTGCCAGCAGTAGTACCGGGACTAGCGGCAATGAG. Translated: CASSSTGTSGNE. The whole CDR3 protein reads CASSSTGTSGNEQFF.

This clone has a count of ten or more. The DNA ends 3 residues before the CDR3 does, and the rest of the CDR3 is filled in from the germline J gene. The V call is TRBV20-1, the J call TRBJ1-5; D not certain. Germline CDR1 and CDR2: DFQATT and SNEGSKA (reference sequence). CDR3 length: 13 amino acids. The ends were cut back, 4 bases at V and 2 bases at J, with 9 bases in the middle. The CDR3 DNA, read in part, is TGCAGTGCTATTCCCGGGGGCAATCAGCCC. Translation: CSAIPGGNQP. The CDR3 as a whole reads CSAIPGGNQPQHF.

This clone has at least ten counts. The DNA ends 3 residues before the CDR3 does, and the rest of the CDR3 is filled in from the germline J gene. This chain uses TRBV10-3 with TRBJ2-5; 7 bases align to TRBD1. Unmatched junction bases numbered 5, after V lost 0 bases and J lost 4 bases. The germline V gene has CDR1 ENHRY and CDR2 SYGVKD. The CDR3 has 15 residues. The part of the CDR3 DNA that was read is TGTGCCATCAGTGAGTCGGTGAACAGGGGAGAGACC. Residues: CAISESVNRGET. The entire CDR3 is CAISESVNRGETQYF.

Many counts were recorded for this clone. One end of the junction fails to match germline, which may point to a read error. The read halts 3 residues ahead of the CDR3 end, with the missing end drawn from the germline J gene. V usage is TRBV4-2 and J usage is TRBJ1-1; no firm D call. Looked up from germline, CDR1 is LGHNA and CDR2 is YNFKEQ. The CDR3 is 15 amino acids. CDR3 DNA (partial): TGCGCCAGCAGCCAAGAATATACGGTGAACACTGAA. This encodes CASSQEYTVNTE. The whole CDR3 protein is CASSQEYTVNTEAFF.

Note on this clone: The read comes to an end 3 residues before the CDR3 does, leaving the germline J gene to fill in the end. The rearrangement uses TRBV7-9 and TRBJ1-1; TRBD1 might be the D (6 bases). This CDR3 has 15 residues. V was cut by 3 bases and J by 0 bases, with 11 bases left in between. Germline V gene sequence: CDR1 SEHNR, CDR2 FQNEAQ (reference sequence). The CDR3 sequence: CASSFTGSVNTEAFF. The covered CDR3 bases are TGTGCCAGCAGCTTTACAGGGTCAGTGAACACTGAA. Supplemented by reference TRBV7-9 and TRBJ1-1, the full variable domain reads DTGVSQNPRHKITKRGQNVTFRCDPISEHNRLYWYRQTLGQGPEFLTYFQNEAQLEKSRLLSDRFSAERPKGSFSTLEIQRTEQGDSAMYLCASSFTGSVNTEAFFGQGTRLTVV.

Ten or more counts support this clone. The CDR3 is CASSSTPRPSYEQYF. The DNA read from the CDR3 is TGTGCCAGCAGCTCAACCCCGCGTCCCTCCTACGAG. The V and J genes are TRBV7-2 and TRBJ2-7; D remains ambiguous. The read gets to within 3 residues of the CDR3 end, and the germline J gene fills in the rest. Trimming pared 4 bases from V and 0 bases from J, leaving 13 bases between. This CDR3 has 15 residues. The V gene's germline CDR1 is SGHTA and CDR2 FQGNSA.

In this sample, this clone turned up a few times. With the read ending 3 residues before the CDR3 end, the germline J gene is used to fill in that end. The rearrangement links TRBV11-2 to TRBJ1-1, with a tentative D call TRBD1 (6 bases). Trimming took off 4 bases at V and 3 bases at J, with 15 bases between the two ends. The CDR3 length is 15 residues. Per the germline V gene, CDR1 is SGHAT and CDR2 is FQNNGV. The CDR3 here is CASSSLQGFYTEAFF. Incomplete CDR3 DNA: TGTGCCAGCAGCTCACTCCAGGGGTTTTACACTGAA.

This clone was detected many times. The read ends 3 residues before the CDR3 terminus; that terminus is restored from the germline J gene. The chain joins TRBV19 to TRBJ1-5; 7 bases fit TRBD1. Germline-derived CDR1 and CDR2 are LNHDA and SQIVND (reference sequence). V was pared by 3 bases and J by 1 base, with 9 bases of the junction left unmatched. The CDR3 is 17 residues long. The CDR3: CASSIRPIRGSNQPQHF. The CDR3 bases that were read are TGTGCCAGTAGTATCCGCCCCATCAGGGGGAGCAATCAGCCC.

This clone was recorded a few times. The germline gene is not matched at one end of the junction; a read error may be the cause. Read sequence stops 3 residues before the CDR3 end, and the germline J gene provides the missing end. Other DNA sequences in this sample translate to the same CDR3. The chain has TRBV6-1 and TRBJ1-3; D perhaps matches TRBD1 (5 bases). From germline, CDR1 is MNHNS and CDR2 SASEGT. CDR3 length equals 16 residues. CDR3 sequence reads: CASSEGGTTAGNTIYF. The covered CDR3 bases are TGTGCCAGCAGTGAAGGGGGGACTACAGCTGGAAACACA.

Many counts were recorded for this clone. The read falls 3 residues short of the CDR3 end, and the missing part is taken from the germline J gene. The chain couples TRBV5-4 to TRBJ2-2; TRBD1 matches at 9 bases. Germline-derived CDR1 and CDR2 are SGHNT and YYREEE (reference sequence). The V and J ends lost 4 bases and 5 bases, in that order; junction bases with no gene match: 3. The CDR3 runs to 14 residues. CDR3 in amino acids: CASSQGQGTGELFF. The covered CDR3 bases are TGTGCCAGCAGCCAAGGACAGGGGACCGGGGAG.

This clone was picked up a small number of times. The read terminates 3 residues ahead of where the CDR3 ends, so the germline J gene completes it. The chain recombines TRBV7-2 with TRBJ1-1, with D possibly TRBD1 on 6 matching bases. Germline V gene data show CDR1 as SGHTA and CDR2 as FQGNSA. The CDR3 contains 15 residues. V was cut by 5 bases and J by 0 bases, with 13 bases left in between. The CDR3 DNA, read in part, is TGTGCCAGCAGCCTGGGACACTCAATGAACACTGAA. Its protein product is CASSLGHSMNTE. The entire CDR3 protein reads CASSLGHSMNTEAFF.

This clone was recorded many times. The CDR3 end lies 3 residues beyond the end of the read and is filled in from the germline J gene. The V gene is TRBV18, the J gene TRBJ2-3; 8 positions agree with TRBD2. This CDR3 is built from 18 residues. Germline V CDR1 and CDR2: KGHSH, LQKENI. Unmatched junction bases numbered 11, after V lost 1 base and J lost 2 bases. The CDR3 is CASSPRLAGMSSTDTQYF. CDR3 bases read: TGTGCCAGCTCACCACGTTTAGCGGGGATGTCATCCACAGATACG.

About this clone: One end of the junction does not line up with germline, which may come from a read error. The read halts 3 residues ahead of the CDR3 end, with the missing end drawn from the germline J gene. Other DNA sequences from this sample encode an identical CDR3 as well. The chain carries TRBV7-2 and TRBJ1-3; 7 bases are shared with TRBD1. CDR3 length: 14 residues. CDR1 and CDR2 (germline): SGHTA, FQGNSA. The CDR3 bases that were read are TGTGCCAGCAGCTTCACAGGGGTTGGAAACACG. Translating gives CASSFTGVGNT. The entire CDR3 sequence reads CASSFTGVGNTIYF. Looking up the rest from reference TRBV7-2 and TRBJ1-3 gives the full variable domain: GAGVSQSPSNKVTEKGKDVELRCDPISGHTALYWYRQSLGQGLEFLIYFQGNSAPDKSGLPSDRFSAERTGGSVSTLTIQRTQQEDSAVYLCASSFTGVGNTIYFGEGSWLTVV.

This clone was counted many times. The DNA ends 3 residues before the CDR3 does, and the rest of the CDR3 is filled in from the germline J gene. The genes are TRBV12-5 and TRBJ2-1, with 11 bases identical to TRBD1. Germline-derived CDR1 and CDR2 are LGHNT and FRNRAP. The V segment lost 10 bases and the J segment 7 bases; nucleotides outside the gene matches: 6. This CDR3 spans 13 amino acids. The CDR3 loop reads CATAGQGGNEQFF. The part of the CDR3 DNA that was read is TGTGCTACGGCGGGACAGGGGGGAAATGAG.

This clone has at least ten counts. The CDR3 end lies 3 residues beyond the end of the read and is filled in from the germline J gene. The chain carries TRBV30 and TRBJ2-1; 9 bases agree with TRBD2. Germline V lookup: CDR1 GTSNPN, CDR2 SVGIG (reference sequence). The CDR3 is 14 amino acids. Losses at the gene ends were 2 bases for V and 8 bases for J; bases not matched to a gene: 7. The sequenced CDR3 bases are TGTGCCTGGAGTCTTACGACTAGCGGATATGAG. Amino acids: CAWSLTTSGYE. The complete CDR3 reads CAWSLTTSGYEQFF.